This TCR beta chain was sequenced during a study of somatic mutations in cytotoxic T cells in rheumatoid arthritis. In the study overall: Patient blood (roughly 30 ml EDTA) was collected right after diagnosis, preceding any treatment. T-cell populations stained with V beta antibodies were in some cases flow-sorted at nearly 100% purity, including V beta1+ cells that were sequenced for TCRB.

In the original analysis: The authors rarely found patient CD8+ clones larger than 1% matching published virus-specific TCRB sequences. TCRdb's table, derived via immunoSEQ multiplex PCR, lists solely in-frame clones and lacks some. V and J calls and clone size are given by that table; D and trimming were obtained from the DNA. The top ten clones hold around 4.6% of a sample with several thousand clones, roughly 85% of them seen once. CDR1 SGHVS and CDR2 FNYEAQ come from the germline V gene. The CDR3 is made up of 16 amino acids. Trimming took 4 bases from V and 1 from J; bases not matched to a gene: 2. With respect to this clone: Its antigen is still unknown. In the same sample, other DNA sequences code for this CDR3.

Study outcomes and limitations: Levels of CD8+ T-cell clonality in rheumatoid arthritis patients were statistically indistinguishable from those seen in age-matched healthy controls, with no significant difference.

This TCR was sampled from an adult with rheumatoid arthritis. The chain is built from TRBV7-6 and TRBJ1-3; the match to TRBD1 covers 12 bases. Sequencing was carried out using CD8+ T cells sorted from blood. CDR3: CASSSGQGASGNTIYF. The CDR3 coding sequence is TGTGCCAGCAGCTCGGGACAGGGGGCTTCTGGAAACACCATATATTTT.